The entry that follows covers one T cell receptor (beta chain) sequence. The antigen remains undetermined. Per the germline V gene, CDR1 is SQVTM and CDR2 is ANQGSEA. V shed 6 bases, J shed 4 bases, and the junction held 2 bases outside the gene matches. This CDR3 contains 12 residues. Alongside a J-beta primer mix, a sample-barcoded 5' primer served in a second PCR lasting about 7 to 11 cycles. MiXCR, run by TCRdb on the 5' RACE reads, gives a single entry per CDR3 protein. The data hold about 1,500,000 distinct CDR3 sequences, with roughly 40% observed a single time. This sample stems from a study of blood T cells in healthy people across ages. Whole-study context: With template switching, about one barcoded beta molecule was captured per two T cells. Study-level findings and limits: Strong correlation was found linking TCR beta diversity to naive T cell percentage.

The sample, about 9.2 milliliters of peripheral blood, was drawn from each donor. What was sequenced was blood. The chain couples TRBV29-1 to TRBJ1-2, with 10 bases identical to TRBD1. The receptor was derived from a woman younger than 30 in good health. CDR3 residues: CSVDRGFYGYTF. For the CDR3, the DNA is TGCAGCGTGGACAGGGGGTTCTATGGCTACACCTTC.